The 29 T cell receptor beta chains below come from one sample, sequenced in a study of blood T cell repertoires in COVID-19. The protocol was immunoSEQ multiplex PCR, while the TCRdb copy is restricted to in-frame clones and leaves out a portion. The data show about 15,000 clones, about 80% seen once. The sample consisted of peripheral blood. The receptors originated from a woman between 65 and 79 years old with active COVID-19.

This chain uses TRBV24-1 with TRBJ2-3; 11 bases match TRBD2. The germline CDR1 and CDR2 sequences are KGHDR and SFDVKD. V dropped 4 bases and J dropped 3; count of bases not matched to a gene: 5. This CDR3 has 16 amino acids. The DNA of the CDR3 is TGTGCCACCAGTGACATTACTAGCGGGAGAACAGATACGCAGTATTTT. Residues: CATSDITSGRTDTQYF.

CDR3 in DNA: TGTGCCAGCAGCGTAGCTAGCGGGAGAACCAATGAGCAGTTCTTC. Its protein is CASSVASGRTNEQFF. V is TRBV9 and J is TRBJ2-1; 10 nucleotides line up with TRBD2. The CDR3 extends over 15 amino acids. Germline values: CDR1 SGDLS, CDR2 YYNGEE. Unmatched junction bases numbered 3, after V lost 0 bases and J lost 6 bases.

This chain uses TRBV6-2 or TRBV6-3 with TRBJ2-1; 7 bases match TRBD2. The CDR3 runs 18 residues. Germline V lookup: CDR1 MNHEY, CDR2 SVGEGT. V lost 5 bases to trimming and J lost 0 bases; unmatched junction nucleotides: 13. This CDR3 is CASSSFEILASSYNEQFF. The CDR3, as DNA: TGTGCCAGCAGTAGTTTCGAAATACTAGCGAGCTCCTACAATGAGCAGTTCTTC.

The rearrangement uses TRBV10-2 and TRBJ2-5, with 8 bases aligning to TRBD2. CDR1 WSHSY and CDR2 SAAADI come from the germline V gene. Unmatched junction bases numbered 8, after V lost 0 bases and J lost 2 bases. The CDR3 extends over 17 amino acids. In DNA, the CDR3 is TGCGCCAGCAGTGAGTCTAAAATAGCGGGGTTACAAGAGACCCAGTACTTC. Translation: CASSESKIAGLQETQYF.

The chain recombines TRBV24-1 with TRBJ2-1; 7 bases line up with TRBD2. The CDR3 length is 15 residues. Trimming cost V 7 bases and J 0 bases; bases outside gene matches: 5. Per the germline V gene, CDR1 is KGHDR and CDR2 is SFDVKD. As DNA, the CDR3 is TGTGCCACCAGCAGGGCTAGCGGCTCCTACAATGAGCAGTTCTTC. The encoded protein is CATSRASGSYNEQFF.

The CDR3 bases are TGTGCCAGCTCACCCCGGGAGGGAAACTCTGGAAACACCATATATTTT. Translated, it gives CASSPREGNSGNTIYF. V is TRBV18 and J is TRBJ1-3, with D hard to call. The germline gives CDR1 KGHSH, CDR2 LQKENI. With 3 bases removed from V and 0 bases from J, the gap between germline ends came to 12 bases. CDR3 length: 16 residues.

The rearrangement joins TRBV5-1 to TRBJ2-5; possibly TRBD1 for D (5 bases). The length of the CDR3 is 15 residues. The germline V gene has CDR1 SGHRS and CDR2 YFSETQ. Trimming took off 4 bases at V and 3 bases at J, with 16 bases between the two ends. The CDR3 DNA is TGCGCCAGCAGCGCCGGAAGCGCAGGGAAAGAGACCCAGTACTTC. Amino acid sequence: CASSAGSAGKETQYF. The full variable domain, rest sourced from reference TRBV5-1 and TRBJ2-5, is KAGVTQTPRYLIKTRGQQVTLSCSPISGHRSVSWYQQTPGQGLQFLFEYFSETQRNKGNFPGRFSGRQFSNSRSEMNVSTLELGDSALYLCASSAGSAGKETQYFGPGTRLLVL.

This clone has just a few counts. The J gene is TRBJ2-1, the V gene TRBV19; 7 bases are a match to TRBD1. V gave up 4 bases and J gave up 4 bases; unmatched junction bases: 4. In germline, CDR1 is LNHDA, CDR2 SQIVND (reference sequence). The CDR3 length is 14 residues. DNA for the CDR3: TGTGCCAGTAGTACCGGACAGGAGTACAATGAGCAGTTCTTC. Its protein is CASSTGQEYNEQFF.

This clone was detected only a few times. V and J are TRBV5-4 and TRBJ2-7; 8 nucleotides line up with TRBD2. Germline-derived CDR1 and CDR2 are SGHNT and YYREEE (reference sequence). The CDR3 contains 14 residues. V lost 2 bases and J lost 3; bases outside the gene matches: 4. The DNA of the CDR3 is TGTGCCAGCAGCTTTTCCAGCGGGAGCTACGAGCAGTACTTC. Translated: CASSFSSGSYEQYF.

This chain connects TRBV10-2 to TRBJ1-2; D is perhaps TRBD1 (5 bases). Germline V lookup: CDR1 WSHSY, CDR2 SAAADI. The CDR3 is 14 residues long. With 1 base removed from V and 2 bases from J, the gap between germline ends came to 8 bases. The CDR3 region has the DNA TGCGCCAGCAGTGAGTGGGGCCTCAACTATGGCTACACCTTC. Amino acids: CASSEWGLNYGYTF.

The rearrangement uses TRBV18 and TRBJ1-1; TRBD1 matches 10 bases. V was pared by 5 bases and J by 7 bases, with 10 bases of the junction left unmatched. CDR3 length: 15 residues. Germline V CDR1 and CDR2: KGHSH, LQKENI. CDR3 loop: CASSEGTGARLEAFF. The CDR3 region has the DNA TGTGCCAGCTCAGAAGGGACAGGGGCTCGACTTGAAGCTTTCTTT.

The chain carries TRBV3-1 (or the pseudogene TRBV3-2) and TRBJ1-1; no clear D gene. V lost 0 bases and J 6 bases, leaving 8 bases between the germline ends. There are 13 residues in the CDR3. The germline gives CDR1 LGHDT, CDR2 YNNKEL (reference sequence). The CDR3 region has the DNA TGTGCCAGCAGCCAAGAGATGGGCCCTGAAGCTTTCTTT. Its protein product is CASSQEMGPEAFF.

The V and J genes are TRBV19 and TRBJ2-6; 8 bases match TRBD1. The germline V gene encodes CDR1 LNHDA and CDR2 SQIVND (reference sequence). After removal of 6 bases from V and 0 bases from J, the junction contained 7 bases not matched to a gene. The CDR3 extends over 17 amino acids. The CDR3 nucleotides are TGTGCCAGTAGCTCAGGGGGCCCAACCTCTGGGGCCAACGTCCTGACTTTC. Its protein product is CASSSGGPTSGANVLTF.

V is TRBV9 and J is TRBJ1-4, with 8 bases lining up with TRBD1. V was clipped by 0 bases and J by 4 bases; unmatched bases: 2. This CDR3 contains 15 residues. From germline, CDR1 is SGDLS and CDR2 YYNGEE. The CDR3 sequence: CASSVGTGFNEKLFF. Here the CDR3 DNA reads TGTGCCAGCAGCGTAGGGACAGGGTTTAATGAAAAACTGTTTTTT.

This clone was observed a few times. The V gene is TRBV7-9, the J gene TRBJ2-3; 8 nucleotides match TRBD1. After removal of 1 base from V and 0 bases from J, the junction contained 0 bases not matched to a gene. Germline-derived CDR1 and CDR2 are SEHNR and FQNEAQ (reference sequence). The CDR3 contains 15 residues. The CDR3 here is CASSLGTGSTDTQYF. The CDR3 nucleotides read TGTGCCAGCAGCTTAGGGACAGGGAGCACAGATACGCAGTATTTT.

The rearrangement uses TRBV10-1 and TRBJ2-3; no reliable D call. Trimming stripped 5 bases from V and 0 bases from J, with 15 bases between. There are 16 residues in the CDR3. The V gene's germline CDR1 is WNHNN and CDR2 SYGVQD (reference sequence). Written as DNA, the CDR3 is TGCGCCAGCAGTCCTACCCTAGGATCTAGCACAGATACGCAGTATTTT. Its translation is CASSPTLGSSTDTQYF.

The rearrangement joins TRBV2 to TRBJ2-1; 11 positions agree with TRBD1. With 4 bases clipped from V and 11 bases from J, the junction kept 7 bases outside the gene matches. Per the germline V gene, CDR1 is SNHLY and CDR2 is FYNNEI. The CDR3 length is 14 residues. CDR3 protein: CASSGSGQGVKQFF. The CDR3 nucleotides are TGTGCCAGCAGTGGGTCGGGACAGGGGGTAAAGCAGTTCTTC. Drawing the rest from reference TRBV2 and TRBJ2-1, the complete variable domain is EPEVTQTPSHQVTQMGQEVILRCVPISNHLYFYWYRQILGQKVEFLVSFYNNEISEKSEIFDDQFSVERPDGSNFTLKIRSTKLEDSAMYFCASSGSGQGVKQFFGPGTRLTVL.

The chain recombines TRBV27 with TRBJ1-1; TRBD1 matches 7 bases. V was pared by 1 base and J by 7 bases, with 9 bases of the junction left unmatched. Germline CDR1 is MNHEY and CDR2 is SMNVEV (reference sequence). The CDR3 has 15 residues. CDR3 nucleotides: TGTGCCAGCAGTTTATTCGAGGGGGCCAAGGATGAAGCTTTCTTT. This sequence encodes CASSLFEGAKDEAFF.

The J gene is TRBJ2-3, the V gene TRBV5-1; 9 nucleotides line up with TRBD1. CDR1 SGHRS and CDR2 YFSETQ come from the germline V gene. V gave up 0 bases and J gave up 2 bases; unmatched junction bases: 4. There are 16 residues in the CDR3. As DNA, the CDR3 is TGCGCCAGCAGCTTGGGACAGGGGGGACCCACAGATACGCAGTATTTT. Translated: CASSLGQGGPTDTQYF.

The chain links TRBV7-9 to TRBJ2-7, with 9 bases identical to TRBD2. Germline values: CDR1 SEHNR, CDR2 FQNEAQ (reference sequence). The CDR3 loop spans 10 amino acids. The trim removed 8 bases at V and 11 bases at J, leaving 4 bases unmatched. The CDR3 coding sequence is TGTGCCAGCGGGGCGGGAGGGGAGTACTTC. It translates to CASGAGGEYF.

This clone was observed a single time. This chain's CDR3 is CASSQGASKNIQYF. DNA for the CDR3: TGTGCCAGCAGCCAAGGGGCTTCCAAAAACATTCAGTACTTC. The rearrangement uses TRBV3-1 (or the pseudogene TRBV3-2) and TRBJ2-4; D gene unclear. The CDR3 extends over 14 amino acids. In germline, CDR1 is LGHDT, CDR2 YNNKEL (reference sequence). V was cut by 1 base and J by 2 bases, with 6 bases left in between.

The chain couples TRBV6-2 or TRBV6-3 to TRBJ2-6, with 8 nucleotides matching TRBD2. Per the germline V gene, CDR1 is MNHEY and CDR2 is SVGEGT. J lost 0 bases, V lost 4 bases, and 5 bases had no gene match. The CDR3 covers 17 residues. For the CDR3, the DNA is TGTGCCAGCAGTTCCAGCGGGAGTTACTCTGGGGCCAACGTCCTGACTTTC. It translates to CASSSSGSYSGANVLTF.

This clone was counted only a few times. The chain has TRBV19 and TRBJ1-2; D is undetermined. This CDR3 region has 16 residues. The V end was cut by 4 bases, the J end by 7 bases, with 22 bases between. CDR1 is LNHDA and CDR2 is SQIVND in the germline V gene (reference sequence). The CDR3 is CASSKRSISGVGGYTF. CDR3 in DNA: TGTGCCAGTAGTAAACGTTCCATTTCCGGGGTAGGTGGCTACACCTTC.

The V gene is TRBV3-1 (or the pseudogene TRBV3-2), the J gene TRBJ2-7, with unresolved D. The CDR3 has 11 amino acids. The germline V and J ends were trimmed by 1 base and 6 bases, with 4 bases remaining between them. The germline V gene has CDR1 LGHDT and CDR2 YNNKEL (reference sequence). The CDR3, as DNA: TGTGCCAGCAGCCAAGGTATCGAGCAGTACTTC. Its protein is CASSQGIEQYF.

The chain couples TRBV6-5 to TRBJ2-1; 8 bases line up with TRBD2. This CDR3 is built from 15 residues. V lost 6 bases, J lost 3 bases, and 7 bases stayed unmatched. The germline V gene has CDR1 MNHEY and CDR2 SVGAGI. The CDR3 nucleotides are TGTGCCAGCAGCCTCGGGACTAGGCTCTACAATGAGCAGTTCTTC. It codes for CASSLGTRLYNEQFF.

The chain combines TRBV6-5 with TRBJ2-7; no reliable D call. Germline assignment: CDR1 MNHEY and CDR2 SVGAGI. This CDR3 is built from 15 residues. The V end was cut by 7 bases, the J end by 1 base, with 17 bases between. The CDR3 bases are TGTGCCAGCACAGCCCTTGGGTTCGGGTCCTACGAGCAGTACTTC. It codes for CASTALGFGSYEQYF.

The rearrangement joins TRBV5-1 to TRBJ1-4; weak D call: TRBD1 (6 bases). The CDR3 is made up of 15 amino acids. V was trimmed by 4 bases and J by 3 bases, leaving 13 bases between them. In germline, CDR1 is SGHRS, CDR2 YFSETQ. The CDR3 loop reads CASSALQGANEKLFF. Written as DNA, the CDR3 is TGCGCCAGCAGCGCCTTACAGGGTGCTAATGAAAAACTGTTTTTT.

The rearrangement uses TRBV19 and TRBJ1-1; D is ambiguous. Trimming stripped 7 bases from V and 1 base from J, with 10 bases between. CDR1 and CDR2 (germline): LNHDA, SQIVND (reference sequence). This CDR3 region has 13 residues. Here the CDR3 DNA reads TGTGCCAGTACCCCGGACTCGAACACTGAAGCTTTCTTT. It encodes CASTPDSNTEAFF.

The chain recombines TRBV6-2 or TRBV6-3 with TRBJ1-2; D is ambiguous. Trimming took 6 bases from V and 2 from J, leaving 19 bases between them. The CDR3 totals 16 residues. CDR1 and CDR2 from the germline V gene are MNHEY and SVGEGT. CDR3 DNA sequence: TGTGCCAGCAGCCCTTTCTTCACGGCGGGAAACTATGGCTACACCTTC. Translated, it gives CASSPFFTAGNYGYTF.